These 16 T cell receptor beta chains were all obtained from the same sample, sequenced in a study of blood T cell repertoires in COVID-19 (dated by TCRdb to about 2020). Receptor libraries were prepared by the immunoSEQ multiplex PCR assay. TCRdb holds this immuneACCESS table with in-frame rearrangements only. Some clones are missing; in checked studies, unresolved V genes explain under half, and the rest has no known cause. The sample data list fewer than 250,000 clones, and 75% to 85% of these were observed just once. Approximately 4.5% of the sample rests with the top ten. The specimen sequenced was peripheral blood. Receptors were obtained from a woman in her seventies with acute or convalescent COVID-19.

The rearrangement joins TRBV4-1 to TRBJ1-1, with a weak D call TRBD1 (6 bases). V dropped 1 base and J dropped 10 bases, with 13 bases sitting between them. The CDR3 is 13 residues long. Germline loops: CDR1 MGHRA, CDR2 YSYEKL. DNA of the CDR3: TGCGCCAGCAGCCAAGTACGGGGGGGCGCAGCTTTCTTT. Its protein product is CASSQVRGGAAFF.

The rearrangement joins TRBV6-2 or TRBV6-3 to TRBJ1-1; TRBD1 matches 9 bases. Germline V lookup: CDR1 MNHEY, CDR2 SVGEGT. The junction had 5 bases not matched to a gene; V was cut back by 0 bases and J by 3 bases. CDR3 length: 16 amino acids. CDR3 DNA: TGTGCCAGCAGTTACTCGAAGGGACAGGGTTACACTGAAGCTTTCTTT. This codes for CASSYSKGQGYTEAFF.

The chain is built from TRBV4-1 and TRBJ1-5; TRBD1 matches 8 bases. The CDR3 has 15 residues. The J segment lost 5 bases and the V segment lost 3 bases, leaving 6 bases of the junction unmatched. Germline CDR1 reads MGHRA; CDR2 reads YSYEKL. CDR3 in amino acids: CASSHLGQGDQPQHF. The CDR3 nucleotides are TGCGCCAGCAGCCACCTCGGACAGGGCGATCAGCCCCAGCATTTT.

The chain uses TRBV2 and TRBJ1-6; D possibly corresponds to TRBD1 (6 bases). The CDR3 consists of 14 residues. Per germline, CDR1 SNHLY and CDR2 FYNNEI. Trimming pared 4 bases from V and 8 bases from J, leaving 12 bases between. The CDR3, as DNA: TGTGCCAGCAGTGCAGGGGTTTGGGATTCACCCCTCCACTTT. This encodes CASSAGVWDSPLHF.

The chain recombines TRBV4-2 with TRBJ1-2; D gene uncertain. V was clipped by 0 bases and J by 0 bases, with 17 bases between them. This CDR3 comprises 18 residues. Germline lookup yields CDR1 LGHNA and CDR2 YNFKEQ. In DNA form, the CDR3 reads TGTGCCAGCAGCCAAGATGAGGCAGCGCATTCGCCTAACTATGGCTACACCTTC. The encoded protein is CASSQDEAAHSPNYGYTF.

This chain links TRBV19 with TRBJ2-5, with 11 bases aligning to TRBD2. This CDR3 spans 14 amino acids. V was clipped by 7 bases and J by 5 bases; unmatched bases: 6. Germline V lookup: CDR1 LNHDA, CDR2 SQIVND (reference sequence). Written as DNA, the CDR3 is TGTGCCAGTAAGACTAGCGGGGTGGGGGAGACCCAGTACTTC. Translating gives CASKTSGVGETQYF.

This clone was detected a few times. The J gene is TRBJ1-2, the V gene TRBV20-1; possible D gene TRBD1, 5 bases. Trimming removed 8 bases at V and 6 bases at J, with 10 bases between. Germline CDR1 is DFQATT and CDR2 is SNEGSKA (reference sequence). The CDR3 sequence is 10 residues long. This CDR3 is CSIGADGYTF. The CDR3 region has the DNA TGCAGTATAGGGGCAGATGGCTACACCTTC.

The table lists this clone with a few counts. The rearrangement uses TRBV5-4 and TRBJ1-2, with a tentative D call TRBD1 (6 bases). The CDR3 is 14 residues long. The germline V gene encodes CDR1 SGHNT and CDR2 YYREEE (reference sequence). Trimming stripped 4 bases from V and 6 bases from J, with 16 bases between. The CDR3 spells CASSRLGGWDGYTF. The CDR3 coding sequence is TGTGCCAGCAGCAGATTAGGGGGTTGGGATGGCTACACCTTC.

The chain links TRBV4-1 to TRBJ2-6; 11 bases match TRBD1. This CDR3 region has 17 residues. V lost 3 bases to trimming and J lost 2 bases; unmatched junction nucleotides: 3. Germline V gene data show CDR1 as MGHRA and CDR2 as YSYEKL. In DNA, the CDR3 is TGCGCCAGCAGCCAGGGACAGGGGGAGACTGGGGCCAACGTCCTGACTTTC. Residues: CASSQGQGETGANVLTF.

V usage is TRBV19 and J usage is TRBJ1-5, with 7 bases that match TRBD1. V shed 3 bases, J shed 6 bases, and the junction held 5 bases outside the gene matches. CDR1 is LNHDA and CDR2 is SQIVND in the germline V gene (reference sequence). The CDR3 is made up of 14 amino acids. The CDR3 DNA reads as TGTGCCAGTAGTATCACAGGGGCGGGTCAGCCCCAGCATTTT. It is translated as CASSITGAGQPQHF.

The rearrangement uses TRBV28 and TRBJ2-5; the D gene is possibly TRBD2 (6 bases). This CDR3 region has 13 residues. Trimming stripped 6 bases from V and 5 bases from J, with 13 bases between. Germline CDR1 and CDR2: MDHEN and SYDVKM. DNA for the CDR3: TGTGCCAGCAGGGGGCGGGATTACGAGACCCAGTACTTC. Protein sequence: CASRGRDYETQYF.

This clone has a single count. This rearrangement joins TRBV7-6 to TRBJ1-1; D is possibly TRBD1 (6 bases). CDR1 SGHVS and CDR2 FNYEAQ come from the germline V gene. The V gene lost 1 base and the J gene lost 0 bases, with 15 bases spanning the gap. CDR3 length: 17 residues. The CDR3 spells CASSLETRQDLNTEAFF. CDR3 bases: TGTGCCAGCAGCTTAGAAACGAGACAGGACTTGAACACTGAAGCTTTCTTT.

This clone was detected ten times or more. The chain joins TRBV6-5 to TRBJ1-2; no clear D. V dropped 0 bases and J dropped 4 bases, with 15 bases sitting between them. Germline loops: CDR1 MNHEY, CDR2 SVGAGI. This CDR3 has 16 residues. CDR3 in DNA: TGTGCCAGCAGTTACTCGAAGGAGGCAGTCCTCTATGGCTACACCTTC. This encodes CASSYSKEAVLYGYTF.

The chain has TRBV19 and TRBJ2-3; 8 nucleotides agree with TRBD1. The CDR3 covers 14 residues. The V gene end was trimmed by 8 bases and the J gene end by 5 bases; junction bases not matched to a gene: 9. The germline CDR1 and CDR2 sequences are LNHDA and SQIVND (reference sequence). DNA for the CDR3: TGTGCCAGTTCCGACAGGGGAAGAGGAGATACGCAGTATTTT. This gives the protein CASSDRGRGDTQYF.

The J gene is TRBJ1-1, the V gene TRBV10-1, with D tentatively TRBD1 (6 bases). The germline CDR1 and CDR2 sequences are WNHNN and SYGVQD (reference sequence). This CDR3 contains 17 residues. V lost 7 bases and J lost 12, with 33 bases in between. The CDR3 here is CASIRGGGRGTGPGTFF. The DNA of the CDR3 is TGCGCCAGCATCCGAGGGGGGGGTAGGGGAACAGGGCCTGGGACTTTCTTT.

This clone was found many times. J is TRBJ1-5 and V is TRBV28, with D possibly matching TRBD1 (5 bases). V shed 5 bases and J shed 4 bases, with 12 bases lying between them. Germline CDR1 MDHEN, CDR2 SYDVKM. This CDR3 spans 14 amino acids. Written as DNA, the CDR3 is TGTGCCAGCAGTGCCCCGGGACTTAATCAGCCCCAGCATTTT. Its protein is CASSAPGLNQPQHF.